The rows below give T cell receptor beta chains drawn from one sample of a study of T cell repertoires in cytomegalovirus infection. TCRdb passed the reads through MiXCR, listing each CDR3 protein once. The sample holds 200,000 to 300,000 distinct CDR3 sequences, around 9% seen once. The sample consisted of PBMCs. The receptors stem from a human donor in good health (CMV status not recorded). Some clones in this sample may be carry-over from other donors' samples. The CDR3 runs from the conserved cysteine through the conserved F or W. D genes are given only for firm matches. Rows give clone size only sometimes, using once, few, many, or a class for an expanded clone.

CDR3 protein,CDR3 DNA,V gene,clone size,D gene,J gene
CASSRTSGGGGLRGTQYF,TGTGCCAGCAGTCGGACTAGCGGGGGGGGGGGGCTACGTGGGACCCAGTACTTC,TRBV12-3/TRBV12-4,once,TRBD2,TRBJ2-5
CASSLREMAADTQYF,TGTGCCAGCAGCCTCCGGGAGATGGCCGCAGATACGCAGTATTTT,TRBV7-2,many,-,TRBJ2-3
CASTWLAELRETQYF,TGTGCCAGCACTTGGCTAGCCGAATTGAGGGAGACCCAGTACTTC,TRBV6-1,many,-,TRBJ2-5
CASSDNQETQYF,TGTGCCAGCAGTGACAACCAAGAGACCCAGTACTTC,TRBV2,few,-,TRBJ2-5
CASSSLRQDYQPQHF,TGTGCCAGCAGCTCCCTACGACAGGATTATCAGCCCCAGCATTTT,TRBV7-9,many,-,TRBJ1-5
CASSLRQGFKETQYF,TGTGCCAGCAGCCTGCGACAGGGGTTTAAAGAGACCCAGTACTTC,TRBV11-3,few,TRBD1,TRBJ2-5
CASSFNRNTNQPQHF,TGTGCCAGCAGCTTTAACCGGAACACAAATCAGCCCCAGCATTTT,TRBV7-9,many,-,TRBJ1-5
CASSDSKTIGEAFF,TGTGCCAGCAGTGACTCGAAAACGATAGGCGAAGCTTTCTTT,TRBV6-4,many,-,TRBJ1-1
CASSSGVPGGNTIYF,TGTGCCAGCAGCTCGGGGGTCCCCGGCGGAAACACCATATATTTT,TRBV28,many,-,TRBJ1-3
CASSSTPGQGVMSSYNEQFF,TGCGCCAGCAGTTCCACCCCGGGACAGGGGGTAATGAGCTCCTACAATGAGCAGTTCTTC,TRBV5-1,-,TRBD1,TRBJ2-1
CASTDPATSGTSGANVLTF,TGTGCCAGCACCGACCCGGCGACTAGCGGGACGTCTGGGGCCAACGTCCTGACTTTC,TRBV9,-,TRBD2,TRBJ2-6
CASSRQLNTEAFF,TGTGCCAGCAGCAGACAGTTGAACACTGAAGCTTTCTTT,TRBV11-2,many,-,TRBJ1-1
CSARDERARNSPLHF,TGCAGTGCTAGAGATGAGAGGGCACGGAATTCACCCCTCCACTTT,TRBV20-1,-,-,TRBJ1-6
CASSIDGNLYEQYF,TGTGCCAGTAGTATAGACGGCAACTTATACGAGCAGTACTTC,TRBV19,many,-,TRBJ2-7
CASSPWAVASTDTQYF,TGTGCCAGCAGCCCGTGGGCAGTCGCTAGCACAGATACGCAGTATTTT,TRBV7-2,few,-,TRBJ2-3
CASSSWDGNEAFF,TGTGCCAGCAGCTCCTGGGACGGGAATGAAGCTTTCTTT,TRBV7-2,many,-,TRBJ1-1